This T cell receptor (beta chain) stems from a study of blood T cell repertoires in COVID-19. Germline V gene sequence: CDR1 SGHNT, CDR2 YYREEE (reference sequence). J lost 6 bases, V lost 2 bases, and 3 bases had no gene match. The CDR3 consists of 14 residues. Assay: immunoSEQ multiplex PCR; the TCRdb copy retains only in-frame clones and omits some. This table holds roughly 130,000 clones, around nine tenths found once. This clone was observed a handful of times. The sequence was obtained from a woman aged 45-65 years who had recovered from COVID-19. The chain uses TRBV5-4 and TRBJ1-2; 11 nucleotides line up with TRBD1. The sample was PBMCs or T cells enriched from blood (not recorded which). CDR3 amino acids: CASSFGQGANGYTF. The CDR3 DNA sequence: TGTGCCAGCAGCTTTGGACAGGGGGCTAATGGCTACACCTTC.